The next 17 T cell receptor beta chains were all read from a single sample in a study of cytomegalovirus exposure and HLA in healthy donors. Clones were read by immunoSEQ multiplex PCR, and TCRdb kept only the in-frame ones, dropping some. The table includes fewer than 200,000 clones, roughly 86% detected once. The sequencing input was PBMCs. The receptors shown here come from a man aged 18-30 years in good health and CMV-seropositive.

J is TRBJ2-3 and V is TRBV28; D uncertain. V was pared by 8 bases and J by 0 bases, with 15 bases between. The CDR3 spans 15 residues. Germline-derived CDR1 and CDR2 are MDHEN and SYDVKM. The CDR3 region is CASCTADASTDTQYF. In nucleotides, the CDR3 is TGTGCCAGCTGCACAGCAGATGCTAGCACAGATACGCAGTATTTT.

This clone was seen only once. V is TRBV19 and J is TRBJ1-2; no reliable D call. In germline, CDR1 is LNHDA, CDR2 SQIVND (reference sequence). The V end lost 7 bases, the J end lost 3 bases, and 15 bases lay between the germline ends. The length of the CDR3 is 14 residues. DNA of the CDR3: TGTGCCAGTACCCCGGCGGGAGCTTACTATGGCTACACCTTC. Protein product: CASTPAGAYYGYTF.

Written as DNA, the CDR3 is TGTGCCAGCAGCCCCTCCGGGGCCAACGTCCTGACTTTC. Its protein is CASSPSGANVLTF. The genes are TRBV9 and TRBJ2-6; D call uncertain. The CDR3 extends over 13 amino acids. Trimming removed 4 bases from V and 4 bases from J, with 6 bases in between. Per the germline V gene, CDR1 is SGDLS and CDR2 is YYNGEE.

The CDR3 DNA is TGTGCCAGCAGCCCCCCCCTCTACCCAGATACGCAGTATTTT. Its protein product is CASSPPLYPDTQYF. The gene calls are TRBV7-2 and TRBJ2-3; D unclear. The germline V gene has CDR1 SGHTA and CDR2 FQGNSA. V lost 5 bases and J lost 4, with 13 bases in between. The CDR3 extends over 14 amino acids.

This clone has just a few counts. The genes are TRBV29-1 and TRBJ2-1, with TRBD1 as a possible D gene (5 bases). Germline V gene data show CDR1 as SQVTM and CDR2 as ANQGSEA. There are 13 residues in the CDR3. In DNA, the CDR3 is TGCAGTGCCTCAGGACACGCTTACAATGAGCAGTTCTTC. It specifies CSASGHAYNEQFF.

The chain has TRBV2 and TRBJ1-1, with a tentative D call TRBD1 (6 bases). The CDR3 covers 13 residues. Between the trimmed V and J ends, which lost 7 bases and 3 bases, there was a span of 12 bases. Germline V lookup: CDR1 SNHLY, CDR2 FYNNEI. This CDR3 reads CASNKGVDTEAFF. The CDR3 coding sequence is TGTGCCAGCAATAAGGGGGTAGACACTGAAGCTTTCTTT.

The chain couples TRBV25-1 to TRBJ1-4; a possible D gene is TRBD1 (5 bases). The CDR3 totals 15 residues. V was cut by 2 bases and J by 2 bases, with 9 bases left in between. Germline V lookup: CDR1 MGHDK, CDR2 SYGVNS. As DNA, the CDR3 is TGTGCCAGCAGTGAAGTTGGGGGGACTAATGAAAAACTGTTTTTT. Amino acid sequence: CASSEVGGTNEKLFF.

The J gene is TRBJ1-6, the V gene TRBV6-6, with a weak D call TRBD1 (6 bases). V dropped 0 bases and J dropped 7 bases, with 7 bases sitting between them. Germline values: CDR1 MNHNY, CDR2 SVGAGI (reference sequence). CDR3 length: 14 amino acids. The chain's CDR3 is CASSYSRGNSPLHF. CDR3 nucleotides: TGTGCCAGCAGTTACTCTAGGGGGAATTCACCCCTCCACTTT.

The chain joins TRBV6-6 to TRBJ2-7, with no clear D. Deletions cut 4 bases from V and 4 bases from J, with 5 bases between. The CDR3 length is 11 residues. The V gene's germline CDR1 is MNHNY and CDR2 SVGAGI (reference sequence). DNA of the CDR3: TGTGCCAGCAGTTTCCGGTACGAGCAGTACTTC. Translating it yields CASSFRYEQYF.

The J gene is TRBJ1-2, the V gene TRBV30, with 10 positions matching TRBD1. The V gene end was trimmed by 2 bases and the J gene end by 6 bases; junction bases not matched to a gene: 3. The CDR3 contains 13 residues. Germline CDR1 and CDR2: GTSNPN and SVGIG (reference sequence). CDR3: CAWSIGTGDGYTF. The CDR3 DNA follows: TGTGCCTGGAGTATAGGGACAGGGGATGGCTACACCTTC.

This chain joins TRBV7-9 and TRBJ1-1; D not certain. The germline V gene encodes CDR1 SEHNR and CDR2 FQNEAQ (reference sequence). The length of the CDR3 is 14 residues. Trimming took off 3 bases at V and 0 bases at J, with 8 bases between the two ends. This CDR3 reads CASSFTALNTEAFF. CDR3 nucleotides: TGTGCCAGCAGCTTTACAGCCTTGAACACTGAAGCTTTCTTT.

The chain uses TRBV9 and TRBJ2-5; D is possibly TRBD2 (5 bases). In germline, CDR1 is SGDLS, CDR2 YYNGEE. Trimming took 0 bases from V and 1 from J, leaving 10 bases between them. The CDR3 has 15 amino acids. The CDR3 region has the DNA TGTGCCAGCAGCGTAGTCGGAGGTATCCAAGAGACCCAGTACTTC. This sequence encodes CASSVVGGIQETQYF.

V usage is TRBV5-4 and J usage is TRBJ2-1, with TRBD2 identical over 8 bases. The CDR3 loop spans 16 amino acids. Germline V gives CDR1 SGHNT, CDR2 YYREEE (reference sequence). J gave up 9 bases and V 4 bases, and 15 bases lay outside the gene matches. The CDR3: CASSDRTRGAGGEQFF. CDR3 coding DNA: TGTGCCAGCAGCGACCGGACTAGGGGGGCGGGGGGTGAGCAGTTCTTC.

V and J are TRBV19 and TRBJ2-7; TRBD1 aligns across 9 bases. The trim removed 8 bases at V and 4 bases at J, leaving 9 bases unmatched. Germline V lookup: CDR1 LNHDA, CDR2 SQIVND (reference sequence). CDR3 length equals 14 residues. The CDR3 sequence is CASGPTGGGYEQYF. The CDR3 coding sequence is TGTGCCAGTGGGCCGACAGGGGGGGGGTACGAGCAGTACTTC.

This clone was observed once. In nucleotides, the CDR3 is TGCGCCAGCAGCCAAGACAGGTACACTGAAGCTTTCTTT. Protein product: CASSQDRYTEAFF. This chain uses TRBV4-3 with TRBJ1-1; no reliable D call. The germline CDR1 and CDR2 sequences are LGHNA and YSLEER. V was cut by 0 bases and J by 3 bases, with 5 bases left in between. The CDR3 runs 13 residues.

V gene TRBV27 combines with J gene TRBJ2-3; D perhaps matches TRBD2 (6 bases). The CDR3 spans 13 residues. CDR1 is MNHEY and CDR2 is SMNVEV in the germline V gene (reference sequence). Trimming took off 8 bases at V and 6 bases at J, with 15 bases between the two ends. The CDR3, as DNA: TGTGCCAGCGGACGCAACGCGGGGGATACGCAGTATTTT. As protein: CASGRNAGDTQYF.

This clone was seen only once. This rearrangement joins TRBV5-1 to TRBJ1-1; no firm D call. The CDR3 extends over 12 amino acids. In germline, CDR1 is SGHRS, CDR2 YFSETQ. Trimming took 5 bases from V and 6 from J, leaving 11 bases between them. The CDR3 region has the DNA TGCGCCAGCAGTGTCTCCGGGGCTGAAGCTTTCTTT. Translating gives CASSVSGAEAFF.